Following are 6 T cell receptor beta chains from one sample sequenced in a study of T cell responses to AZD1222 COVID-19 vaccine (dated by TCRdb to about 2021). Explained via the paper, the time point label denotes: about 28 days (+/-7) after the second vaccine dose. The treatment or condition label here, explained by the study, means: meningococcal conjugate vaccine given as trial control. Libraries were prepared through the immunoSEQ multiplex PCR assay. TCRdb mirrors the immuneACCESS table, restricted to in-frame sequences. Some clones are absent from its copies; in checked studies, under half trace to an unresolved V gene, and the reason for the others is unknown. This sample lists about 180,000 clones; about 93% were detected once. The ten largest account for around 0.97% of the sample. The sequencing used peripheral blood, collected 28 days after the second dose of the MenACWY control vaccine. Every receptor here comes from an adult who received the MenACWY meningococcal vaccine as a control.

This rearrangement joins TRBV4-2 to TRBJ1-4; D possibly corresponds to TRBD1 (6 bases). Per the germline V gene, CDR1 is LGHNA and CDR2 is YNFKEQ. This CDR3 contains 15 residues. The ends were cut back, 4 bases at V and 8 bases at J, with 17 bases in the middle. CDR3 loop: CASSPRSGATEKLFF. Here the CDR3 DNA reads TGTGCCAGCAGCCCGAGATCAGGGGCGACGGAAAAACTGTTTTTT.

The gene calls are TRBV2 and TRBJ1-5, with D possibly being TRBD1 (5 bases). V was trimmed by 3 bases and J by 7 bases, leaving 10 bases between them. CDR3 length: 13 residues. Germline loops: CDR1 SNHLY, CDR2 FYNNEI. The CDR3 is CASSDRGGQPQHF. The CDR3 DNA sequence: TGTGCCAGCAGTGATCGGGGCGGCCAGCCCCAGCATTTT.

The gene calls are TRBV4-1 and TRBJ1-2, with D unresolved. The CDR3 extends over 13 amino acids. The V gene's germline CDR1 is MGHRA and CDR2 YSYEKL. V was trimmed by 0 bases and J by 11 bases, leaving 13 bases between them. The DNA of the CDR3 is TGCGCCAGCAGCCAAGACCCAACCCGAAGTTACACCTTC. It yields the protein CASSQDPTRSYTF.

This clone came up a few times. This chain uses TRBV7-9 with TRBJ1-1; D remains unclear. Trimming took off 8 bases at V and 1 base at J, with 14 bases between the two ends. CDR1 and CDR2 from the germline V gene are SEHNR and FQNEAQ (reference sequence). The CDR3 consists of 14 residues. CDR3 sequence: CASSEGNRNTEAFF. Here the CDR3 DNA reads TGTGCCAGCTCGGAGGGAAACAGGAACACTGAAGCTTTCTTT.

This chain connects TRBV27 to TRBJ1-3; D is undetermined. The CDR3 runs 13 residues. The V end lost 6 bases, the J end lost 3 bases, and 9 bases lay between the germline ends. Looked up from germline, CDR1 is MNHEY and CDR2 is SMNVEV (reference sequence). CDR3 nucleotides: TGTGCCAGCAGCCCCGGCGGTGGAAACACCATATATTTT. It is translated as CASSPGGGNTIYF.

The V gene is TRBV2, the J gene TRBJ1-2; TRBD1 aligns across 10 bases. V gave up 8 bases and J gave up 6 bases; unmatched junction bases: 12. Germline V gives CDR1 SNHLY, CDR2 FYNNEI. The CDR3 totals 15 residues. CDR3 amino acids: CASFSLGQGFDGYTF. DNA of the CDR3: TGTGCCAGCTTTAGCCTGGGACAGGGGTTTGATGGCTACACCTTC.